This TCR beta chain emerged from a study of CD8+CD57+ T cells in acquired aplastic anemia. Study-level findings and limits: Overlapping CD8+ CDR3 repertoires of patients and controls contained roughly 27 shared sequences.

Worth noting for this clonotype: Its matching antigen is unknown. It may be a read error: a sequence one base away is much more abundant. The CDR3 does not end in the conserved phenylalanine or tryptophan, so this is likely a read error.

Profiling that covered TCR beta VDJ and CDR3 relied on genomic DNA as its template. From the reads, TCRdb called clonotypes with MiXCR, one entry per CDR3 protein. The profile shows 100,000 to 120,000 distinct CDR3 sequences, around 53% of them singletons. The CDR3 runs to 15 residues. Germline loops: CDR1 LGHDT, CDR2 YNNKEL (reference sequence). J was trimmed by 6 bases and V by 1 base; bases with no gene match: 4. This TCR was sampled from a human donor in good health, serving as a control. The chain employs TRBV3-1 and TRBJ2-1, with 9 bases identical to TRBD1. The sample taken for sequencing was sorted CD4+, CD8+, or CD8+CD57+ T cells (not recorded which) from PBMCs. The CDR3 loop is CASSQAGTGLNEQFS. CDR3 nucleotide sequence: TGTGCCAGCAGCCAAGCCGGGACAGGGCTCAATGAGCAGTTCTCC.